This T cell receptor beta chain was sequenced during a study of cytomegalovirus exposure and HLA in healthy donors. Study results and caveats: Differences between HLA loci emerged in a later analysis of TCR association rates, with DRB1 most and HLA-C fewest.

Healthy bone marrow donors supplied every sample. The trim removed 4 bases at V and 5 bases at J, leaving 5 bases unmatched. CDR3 length: 14 residues. CDR1 MNHNY and CDR2 SVGAGI come from the germline V gene (reference sequence). Note on this clone: The antigen is not known.

The PCR used 60 Vbeta and 13 Jbeta primers. Data came from immunoSEQ multiplex PCR; TCRdb stores just in-frame clones and leaves some out. The data show 95,000 to 150,000 clones, about 81% seen once. The sequenced sample was PBMCs. V usage is TRBV6-6 and J usage is TRBJ1-1; 9 nucleotides align to TRBD1. The TCR was taken from a man aged 40-50 years in good health and CMV-seronegative. In DNA form, the CDR3 reads TGTGCCAGCAGTTTCGGGACAGGGCTAACTGAAGCTTTCTTT. This encodes CASSFGTGLTEAFF.